This T cell receptor (beta chain) was captured in a study of shared clonotypes between healthy human individuals. Study information: Each donor's CD8 memory used one plate, CD8 naive two, each CD4 subset three. Overall study findings and caveats: An anticipated effect of sequencing depth on clonotype sharing among donors was recognized. Genetic and exposure-history diversity was limited by the few donors.

CDR3 size: 16 residues. The ends were cut back, 3 bases at V and 3 bases at J, with 14 bases in the middle. CDR1 is MNHEY, CDR2 SMNVEV, per germline (reference sequence). CD45RO-negative, CCR7-positively selected cells formed the naive CD8 fraction, excluding terminally differentiated effector memory CD45RA+ cells. This clone came up once. Its specificity is unknown. Authors' analysis steps: ImmunoSEQ junction-only sequences lacked quality scores, so their filtering differed. The method was immunoSEQ multiplex PCR; TCRdb's version includes in-frame clones alone and lacks a portion of them. V, J and clone size were drawn from that table, and D and trimming were deduced from the DNA. The sample holds millions of clones, about 95% seen once.

Sequencing was carried out using naive CD8+ T cells sorted from blood. The rearrangement joins TRBV27 to TRBJ2-2; possible D gene TRBD2, 5 bases. The clonotype was recovered from a man aged 18 to 30 in good health. The CDR3 DNA is TGTGCCAGCAGTTTCAGGAACCCGGGGTACACCGGGGAGCTGTTTTTT. It codes for CASSFRNPGYTGELFF.